This TCR beta chain was recovered during a study of shared clonotypes between healthy human individuals. Background on the study: Every donor yielded three CD4 naive, three CD4 memory, two CD8 naive and one CD8 memory plate. The study, taken as a whole, reports: In general, naive subsets displayed greater estimated richness than memory subsets did.

On this clone itself: Its antigen is not known.

Losses at the gene ends were 1 base for V and 5 bases for J; bases not matched to a gene: 8. There are 16 residues in the CDR3. CDR1 is SEHNR, CDR2 FQNEAQ, per germline (reference sequence). Each sorted subset replicate got 200 ng genomic DNA, 25,000 to 30,000 genomes. The protocol was immunoSEQ multiplex PCR, while the TCRdb copy is restricted to in-frame clones and leaves out a portion. In the table there are around 700,000 clones, about 74% of which are singletons. CD4+ cells were split into CD45RA+ naive and CD45RA-negative memory subsets. The gene calls are TRBV7-9 and TRBJ2-5; 9 positions agree with TRBD1. The sequenced material came from memory CD4+ T cells sorted from blood. Subset of the sample: CD45RA-negative fraction. The sequence was collected from a woman aged 25 to 39 in good health. The CDR3 reads CASSLVPGQGQETQYF. Here the CDR3 DNA reads TGTGCCAGCAGCTTAGTGCCGGGACAGGGTCAGGAGACCCAGTACTTC.